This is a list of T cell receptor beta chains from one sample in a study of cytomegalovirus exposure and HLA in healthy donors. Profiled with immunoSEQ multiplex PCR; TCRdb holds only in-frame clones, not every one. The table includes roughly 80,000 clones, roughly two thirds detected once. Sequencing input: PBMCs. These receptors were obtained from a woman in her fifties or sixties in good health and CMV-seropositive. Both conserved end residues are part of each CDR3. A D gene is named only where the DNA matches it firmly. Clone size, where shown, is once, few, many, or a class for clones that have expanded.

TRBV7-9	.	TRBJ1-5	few	TGTGCCAGCAGCTCAAGACTACGGCCCCAGCATTTT	CASSSRLRPQHF
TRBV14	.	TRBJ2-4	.	TGTGCCAGCAGCCACCGGGAAATCAAAAACATTCAGTACTTC	CASSHREIKNIQYF
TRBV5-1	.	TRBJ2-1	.	TGCGCCAGCAGCTTGGGGCGGAATGAGCAGTTCTTC	CASSLGRNEQFF
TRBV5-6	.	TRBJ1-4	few	TGTGCCAGCAGCTTGGTGGGGGGAGTAGATGAAAAACTGTTTTTT	CASSLVGGVDEKLFF
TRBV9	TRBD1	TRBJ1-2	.	TGTGCCAGCAGCGTAGGTGGCCGACAGGGGAGCCCTTATGGCTACACCTTC	CASSVGGRQGSPYGYTF
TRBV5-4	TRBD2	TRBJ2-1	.	TGTGCCAGCAGGCCAGCGGGGAGCTCCTACAATGAGCAGTTCTTC	CASRPAGSSYNEQFF
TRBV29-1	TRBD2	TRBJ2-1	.	TGCAGCGTCCCTCTAGCGGGGGGACGACGGGATGAGCAGTTCTTC	CSVPLAGGRRDEQFF
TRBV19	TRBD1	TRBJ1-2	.	TGTGCCAGTAGTATAGGGACAGGGGAGTATGGCTACACCTTC	CASSIGTGEYGYTF
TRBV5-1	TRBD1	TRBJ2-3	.	TGCGCCAGCAGCTTGCAGGGGGGCACAGATACGCAGTATTTT	CASSLQGGTDTQYF
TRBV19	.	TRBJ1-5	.	TGTGCCAGTAGTGGGAGGGAATTGGGCAATCAGCCCCAGCATTTT	CASSGRELGNQPQHF
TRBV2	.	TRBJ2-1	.	TGTGCCAGCAGTGAGGAGGGTGCCTACAATGAGCAGTTCTTC	CASSEEGAYNEQFF
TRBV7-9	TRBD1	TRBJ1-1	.	TGTGCCAGCAGTCCCACAGGGGGCTTGGGCACTGAAGCTTTCTTT	CASSPTGGLGTEAFF
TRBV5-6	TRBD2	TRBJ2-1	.	TGTGCCAGCAGCCCCGGACTAGCGGGGGGGAATGAGCAGTTCTTC	CASSPGLAGGNEQFF
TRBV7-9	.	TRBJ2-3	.	TGTGCCAGCAGCGTGACTAAGTACACAGATACGCAGTATTTT	CASSVTKYTDTQYF
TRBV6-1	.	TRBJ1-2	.	TGTGCCAGCACAGGGGTTGGCTACACCTTC	CASTGVGYTF
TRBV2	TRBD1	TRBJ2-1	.	TGTGCCAGCAGTCAGACAGGGGGCCACGACAATGAGCAGTTCTTC	CASSQTGGHDNEQFF
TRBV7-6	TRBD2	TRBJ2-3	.	TGTGCCAGCAGCATCGGACTAGCGGGCACAGATACGCAGTATTTT	CASSIGLAGTDTQYF
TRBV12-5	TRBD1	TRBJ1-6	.	TGTGCTAGTGGTTGGACAGGGGGAGGTAATTCACCCCTCCACTTT	CASGWTGGGNSPLHF
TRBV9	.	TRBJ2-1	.	TGTGCCAGCAGCGTAGAGGGGAAGAAAAACAATGAGCAGTTCTTC	CASSVEGKKNNEQFF
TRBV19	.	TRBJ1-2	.	TGTGCCAGTACCCACGCGGGGGGGGCGAGTAGCTACACCTTC	CASTHAGGASSYTF
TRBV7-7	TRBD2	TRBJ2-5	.	TGTGCCAGCAGCTTAGAAGACGGGGGGGGAGGAGAGACCCAGTACTTC	CASSLEDGGGGETQYF
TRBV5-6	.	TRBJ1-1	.	TGTGCCAGCAGTTCCTTGGGGGGTGAAGCTTTCTTT	CASSSLGGEAFF
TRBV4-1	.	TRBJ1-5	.	TGCGCCAGCAGCCAAGTACCAAACAGCCCCCAGCATTTT	CASSQVPNSPQHF
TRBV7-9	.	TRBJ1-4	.	TGTTCCAGCAGCTTAGAAGCGGAGGGAGGTGAAAAACTGTTTTTT	CSSSLEAEGGEKLFF